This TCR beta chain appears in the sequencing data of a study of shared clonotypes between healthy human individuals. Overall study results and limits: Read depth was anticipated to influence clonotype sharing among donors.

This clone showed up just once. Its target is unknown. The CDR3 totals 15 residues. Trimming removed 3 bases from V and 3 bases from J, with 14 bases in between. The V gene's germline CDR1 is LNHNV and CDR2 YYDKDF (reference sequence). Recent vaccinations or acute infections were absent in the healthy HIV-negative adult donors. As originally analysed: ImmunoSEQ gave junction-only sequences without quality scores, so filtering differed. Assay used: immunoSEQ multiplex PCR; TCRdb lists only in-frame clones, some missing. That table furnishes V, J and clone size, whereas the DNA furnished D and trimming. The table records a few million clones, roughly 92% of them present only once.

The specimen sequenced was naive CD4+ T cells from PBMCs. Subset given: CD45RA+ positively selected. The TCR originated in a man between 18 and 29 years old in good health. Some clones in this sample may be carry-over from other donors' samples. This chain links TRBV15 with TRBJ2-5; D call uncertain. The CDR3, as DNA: TGTGCCACCAGCAGCCGCGTGGGTGGGGAAGAGACCCAGTACTTC. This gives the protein CATSSRVGGEETQYF.